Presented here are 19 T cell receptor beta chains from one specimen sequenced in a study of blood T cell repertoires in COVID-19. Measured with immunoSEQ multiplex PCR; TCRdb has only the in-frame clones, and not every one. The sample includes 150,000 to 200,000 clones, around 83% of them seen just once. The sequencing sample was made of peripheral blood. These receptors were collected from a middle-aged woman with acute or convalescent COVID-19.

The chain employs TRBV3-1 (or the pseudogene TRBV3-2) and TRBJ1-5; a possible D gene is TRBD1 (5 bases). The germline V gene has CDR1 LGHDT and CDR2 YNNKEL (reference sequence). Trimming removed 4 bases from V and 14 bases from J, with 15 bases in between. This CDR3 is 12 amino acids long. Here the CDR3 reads CASSRNRGRKHF. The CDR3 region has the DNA TGTGCCAGCAGCCGTAATAGGGGCAGGAAGCATTTT.

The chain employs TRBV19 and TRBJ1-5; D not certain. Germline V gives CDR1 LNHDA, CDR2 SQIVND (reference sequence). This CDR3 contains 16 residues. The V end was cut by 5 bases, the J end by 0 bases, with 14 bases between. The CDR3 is CASSWSSGRSNQPQHF. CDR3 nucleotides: TGTGCCAGTAGTTGGTCCAGCGGACGTAGCAATCAGCCCCAGCATTTT.

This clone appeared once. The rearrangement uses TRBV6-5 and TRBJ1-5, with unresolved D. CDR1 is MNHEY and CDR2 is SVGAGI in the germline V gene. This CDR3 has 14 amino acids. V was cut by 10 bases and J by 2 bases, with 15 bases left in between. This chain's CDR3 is CATAFVGGNQPQHF. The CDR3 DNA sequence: TGTGCCACCGCTTTTGTCGGAGGCAATCAGCCCCAGCATTTT.

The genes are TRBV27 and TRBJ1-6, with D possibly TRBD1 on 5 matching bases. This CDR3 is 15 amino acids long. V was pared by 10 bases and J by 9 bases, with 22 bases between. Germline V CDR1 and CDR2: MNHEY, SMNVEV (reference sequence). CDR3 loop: CATYAYTGGLSPLHF. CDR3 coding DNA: TGTGCCACCTACGCTTATACAGGTGGGCTTTCACCCCTCCACTTT.

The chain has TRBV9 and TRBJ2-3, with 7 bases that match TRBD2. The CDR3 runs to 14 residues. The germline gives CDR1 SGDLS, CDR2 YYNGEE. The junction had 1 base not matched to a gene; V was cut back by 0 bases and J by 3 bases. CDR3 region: CASSVDGRTDTQYF. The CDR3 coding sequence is TGTGCCAGCAGCGTAGACGGGAGGACAGATACGCAGTATTTT.

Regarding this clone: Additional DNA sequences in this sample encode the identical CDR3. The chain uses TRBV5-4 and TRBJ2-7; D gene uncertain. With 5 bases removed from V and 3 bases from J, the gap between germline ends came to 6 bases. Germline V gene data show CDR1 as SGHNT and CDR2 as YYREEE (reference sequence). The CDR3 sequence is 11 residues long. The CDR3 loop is CASSSNYEQYF. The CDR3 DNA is TGTGCCAGCAGTTCCAACTACGAGCAGTACTTC.

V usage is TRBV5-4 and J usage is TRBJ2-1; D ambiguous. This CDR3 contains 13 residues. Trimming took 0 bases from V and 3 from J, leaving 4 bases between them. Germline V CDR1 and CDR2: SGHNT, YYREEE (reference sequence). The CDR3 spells CASSLVGYNEQFF. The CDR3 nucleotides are TGTGCCAGCAGCTTGGTCGGCTACAATGAGCAGTTCTTC.

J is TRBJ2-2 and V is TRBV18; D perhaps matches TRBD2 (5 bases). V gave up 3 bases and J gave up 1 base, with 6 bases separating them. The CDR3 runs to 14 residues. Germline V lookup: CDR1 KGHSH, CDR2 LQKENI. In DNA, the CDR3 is TGTGCCAGCTCACCCGGGGAGAACACCGGGGAGCTGTTTTTT. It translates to CASSPGENTGELFF.

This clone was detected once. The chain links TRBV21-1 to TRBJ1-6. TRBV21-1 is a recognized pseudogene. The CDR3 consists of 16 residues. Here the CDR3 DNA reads TGTGCCAGCAGCAAAGGGGGCGGGGGTAATAATTCACCCCTCCACTTT. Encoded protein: CASSKGGGGNNSPLHF.

Written as DNA, the CDR3 is TGTGCCAGCAGCTTGGCCGCAGGAGGCATGTATGGCGAGCAGTACTTC. Its protein is CASSLAAGGMYGEQYF. The rearrangement joins TRBV5-4 to TRBJ2-7; possibly TRBD2 for D (5 bases). From germline, CDR1 is SGHNT and CDR2 YYREEE (reference sequence). The length of the CDR3 is 16 residues. V lost 0 bases and J lost 6, with 19 bases in between.

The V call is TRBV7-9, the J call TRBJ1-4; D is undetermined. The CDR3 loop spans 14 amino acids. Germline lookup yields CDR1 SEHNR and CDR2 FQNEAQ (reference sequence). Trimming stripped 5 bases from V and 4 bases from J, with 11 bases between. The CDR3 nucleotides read TGTGCCAGCAGCCCGACGCCGGGTAATGAAAAACTGTTTTTT. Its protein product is CASSPTPGNEKLFF.

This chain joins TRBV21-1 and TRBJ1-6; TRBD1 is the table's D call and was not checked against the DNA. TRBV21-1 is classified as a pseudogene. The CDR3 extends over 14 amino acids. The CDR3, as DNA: TGTGCCAGCAGCAAAGTGCCTAGGGGTTCACCCCTCCACTTT. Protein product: CASSKVPRGSPLHF.

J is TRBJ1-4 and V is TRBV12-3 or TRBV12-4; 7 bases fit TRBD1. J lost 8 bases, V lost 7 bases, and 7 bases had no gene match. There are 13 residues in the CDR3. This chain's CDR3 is CASTTGAGEKLFF. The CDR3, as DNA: TGTGCCAGCACCACAGGGGCCGGCGAAAAACTGTTTTTT.

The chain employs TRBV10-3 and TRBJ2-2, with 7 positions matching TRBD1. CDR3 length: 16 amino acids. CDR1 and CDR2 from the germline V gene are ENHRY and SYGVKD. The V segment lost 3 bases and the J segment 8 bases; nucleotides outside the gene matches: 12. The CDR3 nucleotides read TGTGCCATCAGTGAACCGGGACAGTTCTCCTATGGGGAGCTGTTTTTT. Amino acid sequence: CAISEPGQFSYGELFF.

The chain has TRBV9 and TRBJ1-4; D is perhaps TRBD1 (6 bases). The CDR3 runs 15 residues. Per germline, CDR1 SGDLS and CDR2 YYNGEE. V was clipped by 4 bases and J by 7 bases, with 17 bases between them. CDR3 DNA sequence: TGTGCCAGCAGCACAAGACAGGCTCCGGGTGAAAAACTGTTTTTT. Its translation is CASSTRQAPGEKLFF.

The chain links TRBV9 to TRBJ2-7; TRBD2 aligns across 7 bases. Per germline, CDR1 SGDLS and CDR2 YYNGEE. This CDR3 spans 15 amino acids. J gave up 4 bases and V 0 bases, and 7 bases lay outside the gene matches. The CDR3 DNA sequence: TGTGCCAGCAGCGTAGGGGCTAGCGGACTTTACGAGCAGTACTTC. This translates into CASSVGASGLYEQYF.

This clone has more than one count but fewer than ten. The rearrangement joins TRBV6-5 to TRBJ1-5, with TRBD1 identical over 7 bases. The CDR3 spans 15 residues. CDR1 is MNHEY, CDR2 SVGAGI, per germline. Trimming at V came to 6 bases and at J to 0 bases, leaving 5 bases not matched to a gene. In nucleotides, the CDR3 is TGTGCCAGCAGGAAGACAGGGAGTAGCAATCAGCCCCAGCATTTT. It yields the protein CASRKTGSSNQPQHF.

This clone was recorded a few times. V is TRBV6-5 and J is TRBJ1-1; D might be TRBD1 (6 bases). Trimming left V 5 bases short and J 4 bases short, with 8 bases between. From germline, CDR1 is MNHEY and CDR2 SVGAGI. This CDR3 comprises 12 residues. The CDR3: CASSLDSTEAFF. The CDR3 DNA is TGTGCCAGCAGTCTGGACAGCACTGAAGCTTTCTTT.

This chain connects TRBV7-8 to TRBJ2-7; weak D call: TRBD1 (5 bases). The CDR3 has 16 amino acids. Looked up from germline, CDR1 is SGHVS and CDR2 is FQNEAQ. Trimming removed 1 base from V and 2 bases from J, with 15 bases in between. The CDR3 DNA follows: TGTGCCAGCAGCTTAGGATCCGCAGGGTCGGCCTACGAGCAGTACTTC. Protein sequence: CASSLGSAGSAYEQYF.